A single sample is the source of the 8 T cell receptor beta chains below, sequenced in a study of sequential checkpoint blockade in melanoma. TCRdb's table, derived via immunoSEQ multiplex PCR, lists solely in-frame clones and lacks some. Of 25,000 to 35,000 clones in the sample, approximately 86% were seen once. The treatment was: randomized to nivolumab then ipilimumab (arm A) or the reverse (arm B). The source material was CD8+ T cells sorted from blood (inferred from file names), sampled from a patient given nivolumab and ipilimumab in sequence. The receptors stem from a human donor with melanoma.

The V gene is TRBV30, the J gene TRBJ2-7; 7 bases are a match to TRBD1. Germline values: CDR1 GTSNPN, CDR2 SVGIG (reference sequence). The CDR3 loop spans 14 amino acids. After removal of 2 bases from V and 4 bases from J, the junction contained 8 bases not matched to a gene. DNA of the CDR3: TGTGCCTGGAGTCGGACAGGTGATTCATACGAGCAGTACTTC. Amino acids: CAWSRTGDSYEQYF.

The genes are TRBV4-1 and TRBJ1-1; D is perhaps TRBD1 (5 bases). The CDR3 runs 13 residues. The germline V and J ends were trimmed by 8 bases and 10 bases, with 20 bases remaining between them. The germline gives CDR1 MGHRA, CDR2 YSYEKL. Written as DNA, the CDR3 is TGCGCCAGCTACGGGGGAGGTTATGGGGTAGCTTTCTTT. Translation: CASYGGGYGVAFF.

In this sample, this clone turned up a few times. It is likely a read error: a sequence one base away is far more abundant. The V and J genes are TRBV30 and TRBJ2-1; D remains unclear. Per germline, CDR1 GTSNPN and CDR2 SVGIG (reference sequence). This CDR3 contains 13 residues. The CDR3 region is CAWSVEYHNEHFF. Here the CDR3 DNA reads TGTGCCTGGAGTGTGGAGTACCACAATGAGCATTTCTTC.

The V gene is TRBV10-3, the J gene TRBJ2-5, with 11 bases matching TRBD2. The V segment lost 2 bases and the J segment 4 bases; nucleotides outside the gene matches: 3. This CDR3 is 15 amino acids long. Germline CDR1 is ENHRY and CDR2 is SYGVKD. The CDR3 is CAISEGLAGGETQYF. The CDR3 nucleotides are TGTGCCATCAGTGAGGGACTAGCGGGTGGAGAGACCCAGTACTTC.

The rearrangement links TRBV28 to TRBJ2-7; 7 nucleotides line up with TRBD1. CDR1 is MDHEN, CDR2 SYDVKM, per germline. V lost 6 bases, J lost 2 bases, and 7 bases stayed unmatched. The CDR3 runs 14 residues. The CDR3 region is CASSPTGNTYEQYF. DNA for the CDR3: TGTGCCAGCAGCCCGACAGGGAACACCTACGAGCAGTACTTC.

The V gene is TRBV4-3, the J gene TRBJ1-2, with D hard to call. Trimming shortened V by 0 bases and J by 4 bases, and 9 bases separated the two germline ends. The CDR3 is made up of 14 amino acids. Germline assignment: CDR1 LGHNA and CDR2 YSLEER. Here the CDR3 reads CASSQDGGAYGYTF. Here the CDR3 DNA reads TGCGCCAGCAGCCAAGATGGCGGAGCCTATGGCTACACCTTC.

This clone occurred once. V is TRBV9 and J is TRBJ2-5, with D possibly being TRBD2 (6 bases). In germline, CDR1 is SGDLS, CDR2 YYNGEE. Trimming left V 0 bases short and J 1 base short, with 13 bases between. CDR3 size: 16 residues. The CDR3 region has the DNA TGTGCCAGCAGCGTAGTAGGCGGGGCCCCCCAAGAGACCCAGTACTTC. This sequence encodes CASSVVGGAPQETQYF.

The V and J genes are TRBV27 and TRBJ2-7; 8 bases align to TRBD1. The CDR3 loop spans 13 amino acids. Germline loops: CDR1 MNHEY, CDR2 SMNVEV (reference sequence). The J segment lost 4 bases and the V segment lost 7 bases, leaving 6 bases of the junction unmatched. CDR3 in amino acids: CASTRTGWYEQYF. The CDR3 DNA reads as TGTGCCAGCACCAGGACAGGGTGGTACGAGCAGTACTTC.